These T cell receptor beta chains were read from a single sample in a study of blood T cell repertoires in COVID-19. The data were produced by immunoSEQ multiplex PCR, yet TCRdb's version contains in-frame clones alone and is incomplete. The sample lists fewer than 200,000 clones; roughly 80% were seen once. Specimen: peripheral blood. These receptors all stem from a woman aged 70-85 years with acute or convalescent COVID-19. The CDR3 runs from the conserved cysteine through the conserved F or W. Fields, in order: CDR3 protein, CDR3 DNA, J gene, V gene, D gene, clone size. A D gene is named only where the DNA matches it firmly. Clone size is not always given. Where it is, it says once, few, many or a class for expanded clones.

CDR3 protein: CASSLAQGRVTEAFF
CDR3 DNA: TGTGCCAGCAGCTTGGCCCAGGGGAGGGTCACTGAAGCTTTCTTT
J gene: TRBJ1-1
V gene: TRBV5-4
D gene: NA
clone size: once

CDR3 protein: CASSLGLAVNEQFF
CDR3 DNA: TGTGCCAGCAGCTTGGGACTAGCGGTAAATGAGCAGTTCTTC
J gene: TRBJ2-1
V gene: TRBV7-9
D gene: TRBD2
clone size: NA

CDR3 protein: CASSERQGAPSEQYF
CDR3 DNA: TGCGCCAGCAGCGAACGACAGGGGGCGCCGAGCGAGCAGTACTTC
J gene: TRBJ2-7
V gene: TRBV5-1
D gene: TRBD1
clone size: many

CDR3 protein: CASSPPLASGGGSSYNEQFF
CDR3 DNA: TGTGCCAGCAGCCCTCCCTTGGCTAGCGGGGGGGGGAGCTCCTACAATGAGCAGTTCTTC
J gene: TRBJ2-1
V gene: TRBV9
D gene: TRBD2
clone size: NA

CDR3 protein: CASSQPARQGRGGNQPQHF
CDR3 DNA: TGTGCCAGCAGCCAACCGGCCCGACAGGGAAGGGGGGGCAATCAGCCCCAGCATTTT
J gene: TRBJ1-5
V gene: TRBV3-1/TRBV3-2
D gene: TRBD1
clone size: once

CDR3 protein: CASSLEWGDEKLFF
CDR3 DNA: TGTGCCAGCAGCTTAGAATGGGGCGACGAAAAACTGTTTTTT
J gene: TRBJ1-4
V gene: TRBV7-2
D gene: NA
clone size: NA

CDR3 protein: CASSPVRTEAFF
CDR3 DNA: TGTGCCAGCAGTCCTGTCCGGACTGAAGCTTTCTTT
J gene: TRBJ1-1
V gene: TRBV6-6
D gene: NA
clone size: NA

CDR3 protein: CASTRTGGYYGYTF
CDR3 DNA: TGTGCCAGCACACGGACAGGGGGCTACTATGGCTACACCTTC
J gene: TRBJ1-2
V gene: TRBV7-9
D gene: TRBD1
clone size: NA

CDR3 protein: CASSSPDRGQRVYNEQFF
CDR3 DNA: TGTGCCAGCAGCTCCCCGGACAGGGGGCAACGGGTCTACAATGAGCAGTTCTTC
J gene: TRBJ2-1
V gene: TRBV7-9
D gene: TRBD1
clone size: NA

CDR3 protein: CASGRDSQDTQYF
CDR3 DNA: TGTGCTAGTGGTCGTGACTCTCAAGATACGCAGTATTTT
J gene: TRBJ2-3
V gene: TRBV12-5
D gene: NA
clone size: NA

CDR3 protein: CASSLGRAGRNYGYTF
CDR3 DNA: TGCGCCAGCAGCTTGGGTCGGGCAGGGAGGAACTATGGCTACACCTTC
J gene: TRBJ1-2
V gene: TRBV5-1
D gene: NA
clone size: NA

CDR3 protein: CASSKARGRGQIYGYTF
CDR3 DNA: TGTGCCAGCAGCAAAGCGCGCGGAAGGGGGCAGATCTATGGCTACACCTTC
J gene: TRBJ1-2
V gene: TRBV21-1
D gene: NA
clone size: NA

CDR3 protein: CASSATGEQETQYF
CDR3 DNA: TGTGCCAGCAGCGCCACAGGGGAACAAGAGACCCAGTACTTC
J gene: TRBJ2-5
V gene: TRBV28
D gene: TRBD1
clone size: NA

CDR3 protein: CASSRTGDTQYF
CDR3 DNA: TGTGCCAGCAGCCGGACTGGAGATACGCAGTATTTT
J gene: TRBJ2-3
V gene: TRBV5-4
D gene: NA
clone size: NA

CDR3 protein: CASSQDATGDQPQHF
CDR3 DNA: TGTGCCAGCAGCCAAGATGCTACAGGTGATCAGCCCCAGCATTTT
J gene: TRBJ1-5
V gene: TRBV3-1/TRBV3-2
D gene: NA
clone size: few

CDR3 protein: CASRWDRGSNEQFF
CDR3 DNA: TGTGCCAGCAGGTGGGACCGGGGGAGCAATGAGCAGTTCTTC
J gene: TRBJ2-1
V gene: TRBV11-2
D gene: NA
clone size: NA

CDR3 protein: CSVDGDLGQETQYF
CDR3 DNA: TGCAGCGTTGATGGTGACCTTGGGCAGGAGACCCAGTACTTC
J gene: TRBJ2-5
V gene: TRBV29-1
D gene: NA
clone size: once

CDR3 protein: CASGGAGGGETQYF
CDR3 DNA: TGTGCCAGCGGAGGGGCAGGGGGCGGGGAGACCCAGTACTTC
J gene: TRBJ2-5
V gene: TRBV6-5
D gene: TRBD1
clone size: NA

CDR3 protein: CASSPTWAGGYNEQFF
CDR3 DNA: TGTGCCAGCAGCCCAACATGGGCGGGGGGGTACAATGAGCAGTTCTTC
J gene: TRBJ2-1
V gene: TRBV11-2
D gene: TRBD2
clone size: NA

CDR3 protein: CAWSPLMGGGVEQFF
CDR3 DNA: TGTGCCTGGAGTCCCCTGATGGGGGGAGGGGTGGAGCAGTTCTTC
J gene: TRBJ2-1
V gene: TRBV30
D gene: TRBD2
clone size: NA

CDR3 protein: CASSQEGRISNQPQHF
CDR3 DNA: TGTGCCAGCTCACAAGAGGGCAGGATAAGCAATCAGCCCCAGCATTTT
J gene: TRBJ1-5
V gene: TRBV18
D gene: NA
clone size: NA

CDR3 protein: CASSPGQGYPLHF
CDR3 DNA: TGTGCCAGCAGTCCCGGACAGGGCTATCCCCTCCACTTT
J gene: TRBJ1-6
V gene: TRBV12-3/TRBV12-4
D gene: TRBD1
clone size: NA

CDR3 protein: CASSEAGQPQPNQPQHF
CDR3 DNA: TGTGCCAGCAGTGAAGCCGGACAGCCGCAACCCAATCAGCCCCAGCATTTT
J gene: TRBJ1-5
V gene: TRBV6-1
D gene: NA
clone size: NA

CDR3 protein: CASSTSSGQLGSPLHF
CDR3 DNA: TGTGCCAGCAGCACCAGCTCCGGACAGCTCGGATCACCCCTCCACTTT
J gene: TRBJ1-6
V gene: TRBV7-2
D gene: NA
clone size: NA

CDR3 protein: CASSRTGLYLYGYTF
CDR3 DNA: TGTGCCAGCAGTCGCACAGGCCTTTATCTCTATGGCTACACCTTC
J gene: TRBJ1-2
V gene: TRBV27
D gene: NA
clone size: NA

CDR3 protein: CAWSVGVVGTEAFF
CDR3 DNA: TGTGCCTGGAGTGTAGGAGTAGTGGGCACTGAAGCTTTCTTT
J gene: TRBJ1-1
V gene: TRBV30
D gene: NA
clone size: once

CDR3 protein: CASSLRTVDQPQHF
CDR3 DNA: TGTGCCAGCAGTTTACGGACAGTCGATCAGCCCCAGCATTTT
J gene: TRBJ1-5
V gene: TRBV28
D gene: NA
clone size: NA

CDR3 protein: CASAFSGAAGEQYF
CDR3 DNA: TGTGCCAGCGCCTTCAGCGGGGCGGCGGGCGAGCAGTACTTC
J gene: TRBJ2-7
V gene: TRBV7-2
D gene: TRBD2
clone size: NA

CDR3 protein: CASSLAQGQETQYF
CDR3 DNA: TGTGCCAGCAGCTTGGCGCAGGGACAAGAGACCCAGTACTTC
J gene: TRBJ2-5
V gene: TRBV5-4
D gene: NA
clone size: NA

CDR3 protein: CASSYAGVPGEQYF
CDR3 DNA: TGTGCCAGCAGTTACGCGGGTGTTCCGGGGGAGCAGTACTTC
J gene: TRBJ2-7
V gene: TRBV6-2/TRBV6-3
D gene: NA
clone size: NA

CDR3 protein: CASSQWDREAYGYTF
CDR3 DNA: TGCGCCAGCAGCCAATGGGACAGGGAGGCGTATGGCTACACCTTC
J gene: TRBJ1-2
V gene: TRBV4-3
D gene: TRBD1
clone size: NA

CDR3 protein: CASSYFPGNEQFF
CDR3 DNA: TGTGCCAGCAGTTACTTTCCGGGGAATGAGCAGTTCTTC
J gene: TRBJ2-1
V gene: TRBV6-2/TRBV6-3
D gene: NA
clone size: NA

CDR3 protein: CASSSGQGKSYEQYF
CDR3 DNA: TGTGCCAGCAGTTCAGGACAGGGAAAGTCCTACGAGCAGTACTTC
J gene: TRBJ2-7
V gene: TRBV6-5
D gene: TRBD1
clone size: NA

CDR3 protein: CASTGQGYTGELFF
CDR3 DNA: TGTGCCAGTACGGGACAGGGGTACACCGGGGAGCTGTTTTTT
J gene: TRBJ2-2
V gene: TRBV6-6
D gene: TRBD1
clone size: once

CDR3 protein: CASSGTSGDGRAQYF
CDR3 DNA: TGTGCCAGCAGCGGGACTAGCGGAGACGGGCGTGCGCAGTATTTT
J gene: TRBJ2-3
V gene: TRBV7-2
D gene: TRBD2
clone size: NA

CDR3 protein: CASSDWAFAGRSSYNEQFF
CDR3 DNA: TGCGCCAGCAGTGATTGGGCCTTTGCGGGACGGAGCTCCTACAATGAGCAGTTCTTC
J gene: TRBJ2-1
V gene: TRBV10-2
D gene: NA
clone size: NA

CDR3 protein: CAWSVKQAGGSETQYF
CDR3 DNA: TGTGCCTGGAGTGTTAAACAAGCGGGGGGTTCAGAGACCCAGTACTTC
J gene: TRBJ2-5
V gene: TRBV30
D gene: TRBD2
clone size: NA

CDR3 protein: CASSSFKEGQSPLHF
CDR3 DNA: TGTGCCAGCAGCTCATTTAAGGAGGGCCAGTCACCCCTCCACTTT
J gene: TRBJ1-6
V gene: TRBV14
D gene: NA
clone size: NA

CDR3 protein: CASSMRGAGVSNQPQHF
CDR3 DNA: TGTGCCAGTAGTATGAGGGGCGCAGGGGTTAGCAATCAGCCCCAGCATTTT
J gene: TRBJ1-5
V gene: TRBV19
D gene: NA
clone size: once

CDR3 protein: CASSQESYRQYF
CDR3 DNA: TGTGCCAGCAGCCAAGAATCCTATCGGCAGTACTTC
J gene: TRBJ2-7
V gene: TRBV3-1/TRBV3-2
D gene: NA
clone size: NA